Listed here is a single T cell receptor (beta chain). The record originates from a study of shared T cell receptors in the human thymus. The CDR3 covers 16 residues. The germline gives CDR1 MDHEN, CDR2 SYDVKM. The V end was cut by 5 bases, the J end by 3 bases, with 19 bases between. The method was immunoSEQ multiplex PCR; TCRdb's version includes in-frame clones alone and lacks a portion of them. This table holds 640,000 or so clones, approximately 87% found once. This sample also belongs to another study, concerning human thymus T cells. This second report adds: It was from resections taken during corrective heart surgery that the thymus tissue came. Across thymic and blood repertoires, the usage of V and J genes appeared to be biased. Unrelated people showed highly overlapping thymic repertoires, related research reported.

The chain uses TRBV28 and TRBJ1-2, with D possibly TRBD1 on 6 matching bases. Sequences were obtained from thymocytes. This sequence originates from a boy under two years old with a congenital heart defect. This chain's CDR3 is CASSRLQGDGYYGYTF. As DNA, the CDR3 is TGTGCCAGCAGTCGGTTACAGGGCGACGGCTACTATGGCTACACCTTC.